The clone carrying this T cell receptor (beta chain) came up a few times. The target antigen is unknown. Time point specified: patch test 2, 6 weeks after DPC sensitization. Treatment here: therapeutic diphenylcyclopropenone sensitization with weekly scalp DPC. The sample belongs to a study of human T cells and chemical hapten exposure. Per the germline V gene, CDR1 is MNHEY and CDR2 is SMNVEV (reference sequence). The CDR3 covers 15 residues. Trimming took off 0 bases at V and 3 bases at J, with 9 bases between the two ends. Study results and limitations: TCRs exceeding a frequency of 1 in 1000 stayed unchanged under DPC sensitization.

How the authors handled the data: The median was roughly 100,000 TCRs per sample, ranging 23,224 to 690,600. TCRdb processed the RACE reads anew with MiXCR; each CDR3 protein has one entry. None of the V and J calls come from the authors' own analysis; TCRdb made them. The table shows roughly 380,000 distinct CDR3 sequences, with about 6% occurring only once. This chain uses TRBV27 with TRBJ2-1, with D tentatively TRBD2 (5 bases). The TCR originated in a woman aged 18 to 35 with alopecia areata. Some clones in this sample may be carry-over from other donors' samples. This specimen consisted of whole blood, obtained in connection with sensitization to the hapten diphenylcyclopropenone (DPC). As DNA, the CDR3 is TGTGCCAGCAGTTTATCCAGAGGGTACTACAATGAGCAGTTCTTC. Its protein product is CASSLSRGYYNEQFF.